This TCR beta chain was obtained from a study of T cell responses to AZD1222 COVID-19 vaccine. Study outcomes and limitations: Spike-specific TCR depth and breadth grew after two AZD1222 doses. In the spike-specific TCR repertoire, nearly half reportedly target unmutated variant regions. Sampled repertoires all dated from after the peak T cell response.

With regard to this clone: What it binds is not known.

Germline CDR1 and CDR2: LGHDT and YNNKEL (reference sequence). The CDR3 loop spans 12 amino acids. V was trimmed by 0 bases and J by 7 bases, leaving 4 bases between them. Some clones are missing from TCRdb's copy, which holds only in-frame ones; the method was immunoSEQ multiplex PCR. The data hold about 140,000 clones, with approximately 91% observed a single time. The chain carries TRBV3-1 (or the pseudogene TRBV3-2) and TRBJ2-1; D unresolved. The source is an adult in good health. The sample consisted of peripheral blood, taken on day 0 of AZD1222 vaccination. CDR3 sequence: CASSQDLNEQFF. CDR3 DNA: TGTGCCAGCAGCCAAGATTTGAATGAGCAGTTCTTC.